The 15 T cell receptor beta chains below come from one sample, sequenced in a study of early T cells in non-severe SARS-CoV-2 infection. Each CDR3 protein is one row after TCRdb ran MiXCR on the 5' RACE reads. This table holds about 60,000 distinct CDR3 sequences, roughly 12% found once. The sample was whole blood. The receptors here all came from an adult who was a healthcare worker with PCR-confirmed SARS-CoV-2 infection or an uninfected control (not recorded which).

This clonotype was observed a handful of times. The V and J genes are TRBV7-2 and TRBJ1-2; D is uncertain. The CDR3 runs to 16 residues. V dropped 2 bases and J dropped 1 base, with 14 bases sitting between them. Germline CDR1 is SGHTA and CDR2 is FQGNSA. The CDR3 coding sequence is TGTGCCAGCAGCTTAAATCCTTTGGCTGATAACTATGGCTACACCTTC. It translates to CASSLNPLADNYGYTF.

In this sample, this clonotype turned up many times. The CDR3 loop is CASLDPVTVNIQYF. The CDR3, as DNA: TGTGCCAGCCTAGATCCGGTTACAGTCAACATTCAGTACTTC. This chain connects TRBV6-2 or TRBV6-3 to TRBJ2-4; D is ambiguous. Germline V gene sequence: CDR1 MNHEY, CDR2 SVGEGT. CDR3 length: 14 residues. V lost 8 bases and J 7 bases, leaving 18 bases between the germline ends.

The chain links TRBV5-1 to TRBJ2-3, with unresolved D. Trimming removed 2 bases from V and 2 bases from J, with 12 bases in between. The germline CDR1 and CDR2 sequences are SGHRS and YFSETQ. The CDR3 has 15 amino acids. CDR3 residues: CASSFRRLHTDTQYF. CDR3 DNA: TGCGCCAGCAGCTTTAGGCGGCTACACACAGATACGCAGTATTTT.

This clonotype was seen ten or more times. A junction boundary mismatches the germline segment, possibly from a read error. The rearrangement joins TRBV2 to TRBJ1-2, with D possibly TRBD1 on 6 matching bases. Germline values: CDR1 SNHLY, CDR2 FYNNEI. The CDR3 is made up of 11 amino acids. The CDR3 is CASSEAGTIYF. In nucleotides, the CDR3 is TGTGCCAGCAGTGAAGCGGGGACAATCTATTTC.

This clonotype was recorded a few times. The gene calls are TRBV25-1 and TRBJ1-2, with D unresolved. The germline V gene encodes CDR1 MGHDK and CDR2 SYGVNS. The CDR3 totals 12 residues. Trimming stripped 3 bases from V and 4 bases from J, with 6 bases between. This CDR3 is CASSDRSYGYTF. The CDR3 DNA reads as TGTGCCAGCAGTGATCGAAGCTATGGCTACACCTTC.

The rearrangement uses TRBV20-1 and TRBJ2-7, with no clear D. This CDR3 contains 12 residues. Germline assignment: CDR1 DFQATT and CDR2 SNEGSKA (reference sequence). V was trimmed by 2 bases and J by 3 bases, leaving 8 bases between them. In DNA, the CDR3 is TGCAGTGCTAGATTGCTTGACTACGAGCAGTACTTC. Its protein is CSARLLDYEQYF.

The table lists this clonotype with a few counts. The chain has TRBV29-1 and TRBJ1-1; D not resolved. The germline V gene encodes CDR1 SQVTM and CDR2 ANQGSEA. V dropped 7 bases and J dropped 0 bases, with 12 bases sitting between them. CDR3 length equals 13 residues. The CDR3 coding sequence is TGCAGCGCCACAACCGGGATGAACACTGAAGCTTTCTTT. Protein product: CSATTGMNTEAFF.

This clonotype has at least ten counts. The CDR3 DNA reads as TGTGCCAGCAGCGTAGAGGCCGGGGCGGGATCCTACGAGCAGTACTTC. Translated, it gives CASSVEAGAGSYEQYF. The chain joins TRBV9 to TRBJ2-7; D is perhaps TRBD2 (6 bases). This CDR3 has 16 amino acids. CDR1 and CDR2 (germline): SGDLS, YYNGEE. The ends were cut back, 0 bases at V and 1 base at J, with 14 bases in the middle.

This clonotype showed up just a few times. The rearrangement links TRBV6-5 to TRBJ2-3; unclear D gene. The germline V and J ends were trimmed by 5 bases and 3 bases, with 9 bases remaining between them. This CDR3 contains 13 residues. Germline V CDR1 and CDR2: MNHEY, SVGAGI. CDR3 nucleotides: TGTGCCAGCAGTCCCCGAATTACAGATACGCAGTATTTT. It specifies CASSPRITDTQYF.

In this sample, this clonotype turned up many times. The genes are TRBV11-2 and TRBJ2-7; D unresolved. The CDR3 has 11 residues. V was shortened by 3 bases and J by 7 bases, with 7 bases between the two germline ends. Germline values: CDR1 SGHAT, CDR2 FQNNGV. This chain's CDR3 is CASSLLGEQYF. In nucleotides, the CDR3 is TGTGCCAGCAGCTTGCTGGGAGAGCAGTACTTC. The complete variable domain, with remaining parts taken from reference TRBV11-2 and TRBJ2-7, reads EAGVAQSPRYKIIEKRQSVAFWCNPISGHATLYWYQQILGQGPKLLIQFQNNGVVDDSQLPKDRFSAERLKGVDSTLKIQPAKLEDSAVYLCASSLLGEQYFGPGTRLTVT.

CDR3 sequence reads: CSALQRTSGRQETQYF. In DNA, the CDR3 is TGCAGTGCTCTCCAGAGGACTAGCGGGAGACAAGAGACCCAGTACTTC. The chain recombines TRBV20-1 with TRBJ2-5; TRBD2 matches 13 bases. With 5 bases clipped from V and 2 bases from J, the junction kept 8 bases outside the gene matches. This CDR3 has 16 amino acids. The germline V gene has CDR1 DFQATT and CDR2 SNEGSKA (reference sequence).

This clonotype was seen at least ten times. CDR3 DNA: TGTGCCAGCAGTTACTCAGAAGGGCTCTACACCTTC. Translating gives CASSYSEGLYTF. The chain couples TRBV6-5 to TRBJ1-2; D gene uncertain. The CDR3 has 12 amino acids. Between the trimmed V and J ends, which lost 0 bases and 10 bases, there was a span of 9 bases. Germline V gives CDR1 MNHEY, CDR2 SVGAGI.

The CDR3 loop reads CASSPGLLWYF. In DNA form, the CDR3 reads TGTGCCAGCAGCCCGGGCCTATTGTGGTACTTC. The chain couples TRBV6-5 to TRBJ2-7, with unresolved D. Germline CDR1 reads MNHEY; CDR2 reads SVGAGI. V gave up 6 bases and J gave up 12 bases, with 15 bases separating them. The CDR3 loop spans 11 amino acids.

This clonotype was counted ten times or more. The rearrangement joins TRBV14 to TRBJ1-3; D is undetermined. This CDR3 spans 14 amino acids. Germline CDR1 SGHDN, CDR2 FVKESK. Trimming shortened V by 2 bases and J by 3 bases, and 8 bases separated the two germline ends. In nucleotides, the CDR3 is TGTGCCAGCAGCCAAATCGTGTTTGGAAACACCATATATTTT. Translated, it gives CASSQIVFGNTIYF.

The chain joins TRBV6-6 to TRBJ2-5; D might be TRBD1 (7 bases). Trimming took off 0 bases at V and 5 bases at J, with 10 bases between the two ends. The CDR3 spans 14 residues. The germline V gene encodes CDR1 MNHNY and CDR2 SVGAGI (reference sequence). The DNA of the CDR3 is TGTGCCAGCAGTTACTCGCCAGGGGGGGAGACCCAGTACTTC. It specifies CASSYSPGGETQYF.